This note documents a single TCR beta chain sequence. This clonotype was seen repeatedly, ten times or more. Its cognate antigen has yet to be identified. Base qualities are not recorded, but no much larger clone differs from it by a single base. Receptor amplification or capture employed multiplex PCR. TCRdb shows the sequencer as Illumina HiSeq 4000. iRepertoire HTBI primers and Arm-PCR amplification of CDR3 regions were used to construct TCR beta libraries. Before sequencing, the PCR products went through gel purification. As for the authors' bioinformatics: Gene usage analysis of CDR3 amino acid clonotypes relied on the roughly 58 TRBV and 14 TRBJ segments identified across samples. COPE and FqMerger were used to merge filtered high-quality paired reads into contigs. Contigs were aligned with BLAST to IMGT TRBV, TRBD and TRBJ reference genes, and CDR3 was defined per IMGT. Any clonotype with a frequency above 0.1% was counted as a highly expanded clone. Repertoire diversity was measured by Shannon entropy, and V-J evenness by the Gini coefficient. A clonotype was considered public if more than one individual shared it. Starting from the raw public reads, TCRdb applied fastp trimming at Q25, assembled clones with MiXCR and retained in-frame beta chains. All rows with the same CDR3 protein become a single entry with the most common DNA and genes. None of the V and J calls come from the authors' own analysis; TCRdb made them. The sample profile shows about 560,000 distinct CDR3 sequences; 15% to 20% of them were found once. Clones ranked in the top ten supply more than 10% of the sample.

Per the publication, the time point label means: newly diagnosed GD, antithyroid drugs for less than 3 months. For both TCR sequencing and RNA sequencing, RNA was extracted from PBMCs in TRIzol. Graves' disease was diagnosed according to American Thyroid Association guidelines. Patients for the study were recruited at an endocrinology department in Xi'an, China. From each patient, roughly 9 milliliters of peripheral blood was collected into an EDTA anticoagulant tube. Ficoll Paque Plus density gradient separation was used to isolate PBMCs, and no further T cell sorting was done. RNA quality was checked with an Agilent 2100 Bioanalyzer and agarose gel, and concentration with a NanoDrop 2000. The data stem from a study of regulatory T cells in long-lasting Graves disease (dated by TCRdb to 2020 to 2023). Describing the broader study: Newly diagnosed Graves' disease patients had taken antithyroid drugs for less than 3 months. The study was registered as a clinical trial and conducted in China. A total of around 35 samples underwent TCR sequencing: about 13 from persistent and around 20 from newly diagnosed Graves' disease patients. Persistent Graves' disease patients were compared with newly diagnosed Graves' disease patients by peripheral blood TCR sequencing and RNA sequencing.

Study-level results and caveats: Peripheral blood alone was examined, since thyroid tissue, which constituted the primary lesion, could not be accessed. Sequencing and analysis were limited to the TCR beta chain. TRBV28, TRBJ1-2 and TRBJ2-5 were preferentially used in persistent disease, while TRBV20-1 and TRBJ2-1 were favored in newly diagnosed disease. More public clonotypes were shared among persistent patients (over 2,500) than among newly diagnosed patients (966). The authors noted that the small sample size was a limitation that may lower accuracy. Lower TCR Shannon entropy and fewer highly expanded clones were observed in persistent Graves' disease patients than in newly diagnosed patients, which suggested clonal expansion.

The CDR3 has 14 amino acids, counting the end cysteine and phenylalanine. Just CDR3 DNA is preserved here, 42 bases in frame from base 1. The germline V gene encodes CDR1 SQVTM and CDR2 ANQGSEA. Relative to germline, V is 3 bases shorter and J is 0 bases shorter, with 9 bases between their ends. These sequences were also reported in another study, on T cells in Graves' hyperthyroidism and ophthalmopathy. Taken from the second paper: Stable Graves' hyperthyroidism was defined as the absence of progression to ophthalmopathy over 18 months of follow-up. Hyperthyroidism patients were newly diagnosed, with disease duration under 2 months, and aged 18 to 65 years. Any patient with an uncontrolled infection, another autoimmune disease, pregnancy or lactation was excluded. Diagnoses were based on clinical symptoms, serum thyroxine and TRAb, thyroid ultrasound and orbital computed tomography. For the first round of RT-PCR on the TCR CDR3, the HTBI primer set was used together with the Qiagen OneStep RT-PCR kit. Blood samples also contained most of the expanded thyroid clonotypes (frequency above 0.001), which suggests that blood repertoires may reflect thyroid immune responses. A 13 V-J signature model separated ophthalmopathy from stable hyperthyroidism, with 87.88% sensitivity and about 81% specificity in cross-validation and 80%/75% in testing. In validation, progression to ophthalmopathy was predicted by the model with 65% to 71% sensitivity and around 76% specificity, a median of approximately 6.5 months before onset. A discovery cohort of roughly 96 patients, approximately 45 with Graves' ophthalmopathy and 57 with stable Graves' hyperthyroidism, was used to find distinguishing TCR V-J signatures. An independent validation cohort of around 20 hyperthyroidism patients and some 15 patients who later progressed to ophthalmopathy tested prospective prediction of ophthalmopathy. For training and testing, the 100 or so patients in the discovery cohort were randomly divided in a 7:3 ratio. Thyroid tissue and blood T-cell repertoires from six Graves' hyperthyroidism patients were also compared in the study. After sampling, hyperthyroidism patients received methimazole starting at 30 mg daily, and ophthalmopathy patients received high-dose intravenous methylprednisolone. Libraries were constructed in a second round of multiplex PCR, after which size selection and purification were performed. Libraries were sequenced paired-end with 100 bp reads on an Illumina HiSeq2000. Raw data were processed with SOAPnuke, discarding reads with adapters, uncalled bases, mean Phred below 15, or no exact constant-primer or identifier match. COPE v1.2.5 was used to merge the high-quality paired reads, and each unique nucleotide sequence was defined as a clonotype. MiTCR v1.1 was used to align clonotypes to the IMGT TRBV, TRBD and TRBJ reference segments. The analysis was restricted to V-J combinations with a frequency above 0.0001, which together covered just over 98% of the repertoires. The TCS score was defined as the ratio of F50 (clonal expansion) to E x V (chaos), calculated using BLOSUM62-based TCRdist between CDR3 peptides within each V-J. Welch's t-statistics and random forest reduced roughly 530 V-J features to 13, which were used in a naive Bayes classifier (R e1071). Sample size was not statistically predetermined, and blinding of investigators to group allocation was not performed. According to the paper, TCR Vbeta CDR3 sequencing was carried out on 135 peripheral blood samples, which came from 40 to 45 ophthalmopathy, roughly 75 hyperthyroidism and approximately 17 progressor patients.

This chain joins TRBV29-1 to TRBJ2-1; the D gene remains uncertain. The origin of this receptor is a man aged 18 to 30 with Graves disease. Donor details come from another sample of the same person, matched by shared clones. The input for sequencing was peripheral blood mononuclear cells (PBMCs), taken at new diagnosis, from a patient treated with antithyroid drugs. The nucleotides read TGCAGCGTTGAGTTGGCTTCCTCCTACAATGAGCAGTTCTTC. It encodes CSVELASSYNEQFF.